This TCR beta chain was found in a study of T cells in Graves' hyperthyroidism and ophthalmopathy. Study-level information: Initial diagnosis, before any treatment, was when peripheral blood was collected.

Broader study findings: Within blood appeared most thyroid clonotypes that had expanded above 0.001. By a 13 V-J model, ophthalmopathy was set apart from stable hyperthyroidism.

This clonotype was picked up a small number of times. Its antigen is unidentified. The V gene's germline CDR1 is DFQATT and CDR2 SNEGSKA (reference sequence). The CDR3 extends over 14 amino acids. Trimming shortened V by 5 bases and J by 2 bases, and 13 bases separated the two germline ends. RNA transcripts served as the template for amplifying TCR beta CDR3 regions. HTBI primers were used for first-round RT-PCR of the TCR CDR3. MiXCR, applied by TCRdb to the multiplex PCR reads, yields one record per CDR3 protein. The data contain some 490,000 distinct CDR3 sequences, roughly 16% of them singletons. The TCR was taken from a woman in her twenties or thirties with Graves' ophthalmopathy. J is TRBJ1-5 and V is TRBV20-1; D might be TRBD1 (6 bases). Sequenced sample: blood. The CDR3 DNA reads as TGCAGTGCTCATCAGGGGTATGGCAATCAGCCCCAGCATTTT. It translates to CSAHQGYGNQPQHF.